Listed below are T cell receptor beta chains from one sample, sequenced in a study of blood T cells in healthy people across ages. Each CDR3 protein gets one entry after TCRdb re-called the 5' RACE reads with MiXCR. The sample holds approximately 490,000 distinct CDR3 sequences, about 24% seen once. These data were also reused for a study on T cells of mothers and their children.

The sequenced sample was blood. The receptors here all came from a boy younger than 18 in good health. CDR3s include the opening cysteine and the closing phenylalanine or tryptophan. Each record gives: clone size, V gene, J gene, D gene, CDR3 protein, CDR3 DNA. The D gene is left open where the match is weak. Clone size is shown for a subset of rows, as once, few, many or a class of expanded clone.

.,TRBV5-4,TRBJ2-1,TRBD2,CASSFPTSGNEQFF,TGTGCCAGCAGCTTTCCAACTAGCGGCAATGAGCAGTTCTTC
few,TRBV28,TRBJ2-1,TRBD1,CASSLETGVYNEQFF,TGTGCCAGCAGTTTGGAGACAGGGGTCTACAATGAGCAGTTCTTC
few,TRBV20-1,TRBJ2-7,.,CSAREAGTPRGEQYF,TGCAGTGCTAGAGAGGCCGGGACTCCACGGGGAGAGCAGTACTTC
.,TRBV4-1,TRBJ2-4,.,CASSLDSIDIQYF,TGCGCCAGCAGCCTCGACAGTATCGACATTCAGTACTTC
.,TRBV7-2,TRBJ2-7,TRBD1,CASSLGGRGPDYEQYF,TGTGCCAGCAGCTTAGGGGGCAGGGGGCCAGACTACGAGCAGTACTTC
few,TRBV4-2,TRBJ2-3,.,CASSGAELGISTDTQYF,TGTGCCAGCAGCGGAGCAGAACTCGGGATCAGCACAGATACGCAGTATTTT
few,TRBV12-3/TRBV12-4,TRBJ1-1,.,CASSGYTEAFF,TGTGCCAGCAGTGGCTACACTGAAGCTTTCTTT
.,TRBV7-2,TRBJ2-1,TRBD1,CASSSQGQGVYEQFF,TGTGCCAGCAGCTCCCAGGGGCAGGGGGTATATGAGCAGTTCTTC
.,TRBV20-1,TRBJ2-5,TRBD1,CSAPINRGAETQYF,TGCAGTGCTCCAATCAACAGGGGCGCGGAGACCCAGTACTTC
.,TRBV3-1,TRBJ2-2,.,CASSQAGELFF,TGTGCCAGCAGCCAAGCCGGGGAGCTGTTTTTT
.,TRBV27,TRBJ2-2,.,CASSSWEAGTGELFF,TGTGCCAGCAGTTCTTGGGAGGCCGGCACCGGGGAGCTGTTTTTT